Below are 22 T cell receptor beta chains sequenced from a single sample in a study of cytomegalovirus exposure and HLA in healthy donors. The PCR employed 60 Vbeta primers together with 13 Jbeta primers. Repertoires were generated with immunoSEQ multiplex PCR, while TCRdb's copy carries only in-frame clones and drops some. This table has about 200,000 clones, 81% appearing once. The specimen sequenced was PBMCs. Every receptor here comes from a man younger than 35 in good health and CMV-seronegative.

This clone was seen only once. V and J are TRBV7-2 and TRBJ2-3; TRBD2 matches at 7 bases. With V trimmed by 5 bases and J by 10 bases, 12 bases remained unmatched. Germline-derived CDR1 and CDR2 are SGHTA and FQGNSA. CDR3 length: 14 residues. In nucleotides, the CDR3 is TGTGCCAGCAGCCCCAGCGGGACCCAAGCTTCGCAGTATTTT. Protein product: CASSPSGTQASQYF. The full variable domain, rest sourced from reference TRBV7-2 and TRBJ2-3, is GAGVSQSPSNKVTEKGKDVELRCDPISGHTALYWYRQSLGQGLEFLIYFQGNSAPDKSGLPSDRFSAERTGGSVSTLTIQRTQQEDSAVYLCASSPSGTQASQYFGPGTRLTVL.

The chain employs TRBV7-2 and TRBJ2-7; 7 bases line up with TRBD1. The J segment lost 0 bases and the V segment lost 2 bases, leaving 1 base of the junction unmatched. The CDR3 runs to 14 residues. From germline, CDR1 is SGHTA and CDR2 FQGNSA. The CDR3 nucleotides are TGTGCCAGCAGCTTAACAGGGGCCTCCTACGAGCAGTACTTC. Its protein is CASSLTGASYEQYF.

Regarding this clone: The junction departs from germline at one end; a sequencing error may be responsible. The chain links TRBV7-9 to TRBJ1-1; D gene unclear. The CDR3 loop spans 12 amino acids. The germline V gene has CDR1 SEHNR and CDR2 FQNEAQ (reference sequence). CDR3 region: CSSSLTRDEAFF. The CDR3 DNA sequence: TGTTCCAGCAGCTTAACACGGGATGAAGCTTTCTTT.

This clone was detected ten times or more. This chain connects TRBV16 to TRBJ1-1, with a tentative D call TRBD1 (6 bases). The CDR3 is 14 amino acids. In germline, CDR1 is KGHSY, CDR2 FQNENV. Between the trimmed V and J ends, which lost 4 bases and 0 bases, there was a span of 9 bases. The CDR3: CASSRGGLNTEAFF. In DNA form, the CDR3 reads TGTGCCAGCAGCCGCGGGGGCCTGAACACTGAAGCTTTCTTT.

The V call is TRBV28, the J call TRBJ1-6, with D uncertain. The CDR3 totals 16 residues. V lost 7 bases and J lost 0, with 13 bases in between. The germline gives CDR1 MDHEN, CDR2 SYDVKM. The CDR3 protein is CASIQGGISYNSPLHF. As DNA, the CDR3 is TGTGCCAGCATCCAAGGAGGTATCTCCTATAATTCACCCCTCCACTTT.

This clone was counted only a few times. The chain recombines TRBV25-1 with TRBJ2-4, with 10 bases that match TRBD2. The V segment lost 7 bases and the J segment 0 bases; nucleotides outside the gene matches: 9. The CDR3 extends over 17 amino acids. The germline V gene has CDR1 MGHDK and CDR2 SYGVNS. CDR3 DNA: TGTGCCAGCACTGGACTAGCGGAGGGACTAGCCAAAAACATTCAGTACTTC. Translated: CASTGLAEGLAKNIQYF.

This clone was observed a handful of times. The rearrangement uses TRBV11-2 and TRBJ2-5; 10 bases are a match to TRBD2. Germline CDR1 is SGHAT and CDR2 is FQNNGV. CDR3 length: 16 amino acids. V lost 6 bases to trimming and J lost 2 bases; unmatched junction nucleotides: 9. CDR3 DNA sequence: TGTGCCAGCAGTCATCCTAGCGGGGGTCGGCAAGAGACCCAGTACTTC. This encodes CASSHPSGGRQETQYF.

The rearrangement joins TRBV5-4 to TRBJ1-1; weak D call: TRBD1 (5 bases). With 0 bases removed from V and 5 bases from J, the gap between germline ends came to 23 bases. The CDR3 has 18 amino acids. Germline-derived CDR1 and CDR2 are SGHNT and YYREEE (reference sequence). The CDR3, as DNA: TGTGCCAGCAGCTTGGTACGACGGTCGGGGACTGGAGGGACTGAAGCTTTCTTT. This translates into CASSLVRRSGTGGTEAFF.

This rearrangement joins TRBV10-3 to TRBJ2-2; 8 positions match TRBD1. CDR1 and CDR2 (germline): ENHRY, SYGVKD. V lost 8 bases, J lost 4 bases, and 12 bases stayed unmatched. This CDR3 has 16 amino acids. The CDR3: CAIGQGARSGTGELFF. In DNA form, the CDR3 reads TGTGCCATCGGGCAGGGGGCGCGAAGTGGCACCGGGGAGCTGTTTTTT.

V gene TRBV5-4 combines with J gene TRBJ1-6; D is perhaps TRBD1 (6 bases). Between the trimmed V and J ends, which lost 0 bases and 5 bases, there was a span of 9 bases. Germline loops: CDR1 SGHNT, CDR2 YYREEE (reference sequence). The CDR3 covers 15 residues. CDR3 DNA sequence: TGTGCCAGCAGCTTGGGGACAGCTCATAATTCACCCCTCCACTTT. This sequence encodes CASSLGTAHNSPLHF.

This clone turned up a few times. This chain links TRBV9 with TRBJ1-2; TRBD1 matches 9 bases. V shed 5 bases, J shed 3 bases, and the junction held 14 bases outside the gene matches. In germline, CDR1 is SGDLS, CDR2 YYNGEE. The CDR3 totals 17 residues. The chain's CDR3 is CASRHTGGMAFDYGYTF. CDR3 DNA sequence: TGTGCCAGCAGACATACAGGGGGCATGGCCTTCGACTATGGCTACACCTTC.

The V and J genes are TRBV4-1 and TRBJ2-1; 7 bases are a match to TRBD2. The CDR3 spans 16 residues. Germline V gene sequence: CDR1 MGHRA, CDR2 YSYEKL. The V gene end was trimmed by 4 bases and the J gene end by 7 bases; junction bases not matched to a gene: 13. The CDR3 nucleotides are TGCGCCAGCAGCCCCTCAGCGGGACCTCGAGGGAATGAGCAGTTCTTC. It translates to CASSPSAGPRGNEQFF.

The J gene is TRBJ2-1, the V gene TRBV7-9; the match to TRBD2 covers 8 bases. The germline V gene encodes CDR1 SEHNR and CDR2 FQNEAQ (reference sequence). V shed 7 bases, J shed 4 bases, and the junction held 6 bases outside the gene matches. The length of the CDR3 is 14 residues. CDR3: CASTMPSGYNEQFF. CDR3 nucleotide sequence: TGTGCCAGCACCATGCCTAGCGGGTACAATGAGCAGTTCTTC.

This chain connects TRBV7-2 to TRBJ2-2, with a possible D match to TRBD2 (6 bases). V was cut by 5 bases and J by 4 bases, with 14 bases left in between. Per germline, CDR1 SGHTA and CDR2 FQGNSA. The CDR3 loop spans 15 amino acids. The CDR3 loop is CASSTPRGGTGELFF. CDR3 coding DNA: TGTGCCAGCAGCACACCGAGGGGAGGCACCGGGGAGCTGTTTTTT. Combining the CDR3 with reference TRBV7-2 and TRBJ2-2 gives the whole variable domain GAGVSQSPSNKVTEKGKDVELRCDPISGHTALYWYRQSLGQGLEFLIYFQGNSAPDKSGLPSDRFSAERTGGSVSTLTIQRTQQEDSAVYLCASSTPRGGTGELFFGEGSRLTVL.

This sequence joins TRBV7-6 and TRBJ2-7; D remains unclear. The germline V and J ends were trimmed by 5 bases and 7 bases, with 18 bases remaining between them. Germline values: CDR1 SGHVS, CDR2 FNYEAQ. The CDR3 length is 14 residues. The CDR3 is CASSPDSFTGEQYF. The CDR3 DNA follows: TGTGCCAGCAGCCCCGACTCGTTTACCGGGGAGCAGTACTTC.

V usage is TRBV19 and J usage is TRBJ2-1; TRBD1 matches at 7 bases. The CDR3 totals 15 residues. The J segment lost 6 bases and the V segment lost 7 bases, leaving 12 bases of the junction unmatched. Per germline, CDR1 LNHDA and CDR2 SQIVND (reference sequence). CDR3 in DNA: TGTGCCAGTAAGAAGGGGGCGGGTATTATCAATGAGCAGTTCTTC. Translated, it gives CASKKGAGIINEQFF.

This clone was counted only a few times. The chain's CDR3 is CAISDGTSGRTDTQYF. In DNA form, the CDR3 reads TGTGCCATCAGTGATGGGACTAGCGGGAGAACAGATACGCAGTATTTT. V usage is TRBV10-3 and J usage is TRBJ2-3, with 14 bases matching TRBD2. V lost 3 bases, J lost 3 bases, and 2 bases stayed unmatched. The CDR3 runs 16 residues. Per the germline V gene, CDR1 is ENHRY and CDR2 is SYGVKD.

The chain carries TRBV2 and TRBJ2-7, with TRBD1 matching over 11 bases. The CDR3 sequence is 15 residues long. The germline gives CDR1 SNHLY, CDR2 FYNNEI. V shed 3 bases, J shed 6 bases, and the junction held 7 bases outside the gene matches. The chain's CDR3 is CASSDGTGGSGEQYF. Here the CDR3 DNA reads TGTGCCAGCAGTGACGGGACAGGGGGTTCGGGCGAGCAGTACTTC. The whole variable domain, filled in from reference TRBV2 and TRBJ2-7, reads EPEVTQTPSHQVTQMGQEVILRCVPISNHLYFYWYRQILGQKVEFLVSFYNNEISEKSEIFDDQFSVERPDGSNFTLKIRSTKLEDSAMYFCASSDGTGGSGEQYFGPGTRLTVT.

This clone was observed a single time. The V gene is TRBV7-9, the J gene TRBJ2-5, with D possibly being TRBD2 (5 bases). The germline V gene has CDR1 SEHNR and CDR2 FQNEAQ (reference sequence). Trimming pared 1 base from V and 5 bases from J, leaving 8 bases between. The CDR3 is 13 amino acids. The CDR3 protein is CASSLEWEETQYF. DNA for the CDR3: TGTGCCAGCAGCTTAGAGTGGGAGGAGACCCAGTACTTC.

The CDR3 DNA reads as TGTGCCAGCAGTTTAGGACAGGGGCGGTTCAATGAGCAGTTCTTC. Its translation is CASSLGQGRFNEQFF. This rearrangement joins TRBV27 to TRBJ2-1; 9 bases agree with TRBD1. The CDR3 consists of 15 residues. J was trimmed by 6 bases and V by 2 bases; bases with no gene match: 5. Looked up from germline, CDR1 is MNHEY and CDR2 is SMNVEV (reference sequence).

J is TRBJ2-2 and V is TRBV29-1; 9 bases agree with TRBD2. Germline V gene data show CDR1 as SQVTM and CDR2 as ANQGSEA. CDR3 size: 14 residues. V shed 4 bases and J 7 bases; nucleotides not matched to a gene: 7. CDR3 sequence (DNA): TGCAGCGTTGTTCTAGCGGGAAGAATCGGGGAGCTGTTTTTT. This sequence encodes CSVVLAGRIGELFF.

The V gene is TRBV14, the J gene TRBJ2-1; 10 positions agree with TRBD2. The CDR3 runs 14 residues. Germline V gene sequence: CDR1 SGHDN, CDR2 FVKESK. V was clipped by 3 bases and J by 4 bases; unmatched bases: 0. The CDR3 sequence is CASSQTSGYNEQFF. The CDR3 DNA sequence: TGTGCCAGCAGCCAGACTAGCGGGTACAATGAGCAGTTCTTC.